Each of the 11 T cell receptor beta chains below was sequenced from the same sample in a study of blood T cell repertoires in COVID-19. The assay was immunoSEQ multiplex PCR, and TCRdb's table has in-frame clones only and misses some. The sample shows approximately 50,000 clones, 79% of them seen only once. The specimen was peripheral blood. These receptors were taken from a man in his 70s with acute or convalescent COVID-19.

The chain joins TRBV28 to TRBJ2-7; 12 bases align to TRBD2. The CDR3 length is 18 residues. The trim removed 4 bases at V and 0 bases at J, leaving 10 bases unmatched. Germline loops: CDR1 MDHEN, CDR2 SYDVKM. The CDR3 nucleotides read TGTGCCAGCAGTTCCCCAACTAGCGGGGGGCCTAACTCCTACGAGCAGTACTTC. Translated: CASSSPTSGGPNSYEQYF.

About this clone itself: Mismatch with germline at one junction end may stem from a read error. The same CDR3 arises from other DNA sequences in this sample as well. The chain has TRBV28 and TRBJ2-5, with D perhaps matching TRBD2 (5 bases). The germline gives CDR1 MDHEN, CDR2 SYDVKM. The CDR3 runs to 17 residues. CDR3 loop: CPSGTPGPRARRETQYF. DNA for the CDR3: TGTCCCAGCGGTACGCCGGGCCCGAGGGCCCGACGGGAGACCCAGTACTTC.

The rearrangement joins TRBV19 to TRBJ2-5; 11 bases line up with TRBD2. The CDR3 contains 17 residues. Losses at the gene ends were 7 bases for V and 2 bases for J; bases not matched to a gene: 12. From germline, CDR1 is LNHDA and CDR2 SQIVND (reference sequence). CDR3 in amino acids: CASTPRRLAGGQETQYF. DNA for the CDR3: TGTGCCAGTACCCCTAGGCGGCTAGCGGGGGGACAAGAGACCCAGTACTTC.

This clone is a singleton in its sample. J is TRBJ2-3 and V is TRBV3-1 (or the pseudogene TRBV3-2); D gene uncertain. Trimming stripped 4 bases from V and 0 bases from J, with 11 bases between. The CDR3 totals 15 residues. The germline gives CDR1 LGHDT, CDR2 YNNKEL (reference sequence). This chain's CDR3 is CASSRGPSSTDTQYF. The CDR3, as DNA: TGTGCCAGCAGCCGTGGCCCCTCTAGCACAGATACGCAGTATTTT.

The genes are TRBV12-5 and TRBJ2-7, with TRBD1 matching over 9 bases. Germline trimming cut 4 bases from V and 5 bases from J; bases unmatched to any gene: 15. Looked up from germline, CDR1 is LGHNT and CDR2 is FRNRAP. This CDR3 has 17 residues. The CDR3 protein is CASGSMYGQGSSHEQYF. CDR3 in DNA: TGTGCTAGTGGTTCCATGTACGGACAGGGGTCTTCCCACGAGCAGTACTTC.

Relative to its sample, this clone is medium-sized (0.01 to 0.1%). The rearrangement links TRBV12-3 or TRBV12-4 to TRBJ1-1, with D hard to call. There are 10 residues in the CDR3. The germline V and J ends were trimmed by 6 bases and 4 bases, with 3 bases remaining between them. CDR3 DNA: TGTGCCAGCAGGCGCACTGAAGCTTTCTTT. Translated, it gives CASRRTEAFF.

The chain employs TRBV5-8 and TRBJ2-3, with 10 nucleotides matching TRBD1. Germline V gene lookup returns CDR1 SGHTS and CDR2 YDEGEE. The CDR3 has 17 amino acids. With 4 bases clipped from V and 2 bases from J, the junction kept 10 bases outside the gene matches. CDR3 nucleotides: TGTGCCAGCAGCCCCCCCGACAGGGGGCTTATCACAGATACGCAGTATTTT. This translates into CASSPPDRGLITDTQYF.

This chain links TRBV7-2 with TRBJ2-1, with 11 nucleotides matching TRBD2. Germline assignment: CDR1 SGHTA and CDR2 FQGNSA. This CDR3 has 15 residues. Losses at the gene ends were 4 bases for V and 6 bases for J; bases not matched to a gene: 5. This CDR3 is CASSSTSGTSNEQFF. As DNA, the CDR3 is TGTGCCAGCAGCTCGACTAGCGGGACTTCCAATGAGCAGTTCTTC.

The chain couples TRBV5-1 to TRBJ1-1; 7 nucleotides align to TRBD1. This CDR3 spans 16 amino acids. Unmatched junction bases numbered 9, after V lost 4 bases and J lost 0 bases. Germline CDR1 and CDR2: SGHRS and YFSETQ. Written as DNA, the CDR3 is TGCGCCAGCAGCCTAGGGACAGCAATCATGAACACTGAAGCTTTCTTT. The encoded protein is CASSLGTAIMNTEAFF.

This clone was observed once. The chain is built from TRBV28 and TRBJ1-2; possibly TRBD1 for D (6 bases). Germline CDR1 MDHEN, CDR2 SYDVKM. Between the trimmed V and J ends, which lost 7 bases and 6 bases, there was a span of 15 bases. The CDR3 spans 13 residues. The CDR3 protein is CASISGGGDGYTF. The CDR3 DNA sequence: TGTGCCAGCATTTCTGGGGGGGGCGATGGCTACACCTTC.

The genes are TRBV13 and TRBJ2-3; 8 bases are shared with TRBD1. V was pared by 5 bases and J by 1 base, with 11 bases of the junction left unmatched. The germline V gene has CDR1 PRHDT and CDR2 FYEKMQ (reference sequence). CDR3 length equals 17 residues. The CDR3 here is CASSQTRTGWGTDTQYF. CDR3 nucleotide sequence: TGTGCCAGCAGCCAAACAAGGACAGGGTGGGGCACAGATACGCAGTATTTT.